This passage covers 2 T cell receptor beta chains from one sample sequenced in a study of cytomegalovirus exposure and HLA in healthy donors. PCR employed 60 Vbeta and 13 Jbeta primers. Profiled with immunoSEQ multiplex PCR; TCRdb holds only in-frame clones, not every one. Of around 160,000 clones in the sample, over 75% were seen once. Sequenced: PBMCs. The receptors were gathered from a man aged 50-60 years in good health and CMV-seropositive.

This rearrangement joins TRBV5-1 to TRBJ2-5, with TRBD2 identical over 15 bases. J was trimmed by 5 bases and V by 0 bases; bases with no gene match: 2. The germline V gene has CDR1 SGHRS and CDR2 YFSETQ. The CDR3 has 16 residues. The CDR3 region is CASSLGTSGGAETQYF. The DNA for the CDR3 is TGCGCCAGCAGCTTGGGGACTAGCGGGGGGGCTGAGACCCAGTACTTC. Supplemented by reference TRBV5-1 and TRBJ2-5, the full variable domain reads KAGVTQTPRYLIKTRGQQVTLSCSPISGHRSVSWYQQTPGQGLQFLFEYFSETQRNKGNFPGRFSGRQFSNSRSEMNVSTLELGDSALYLCASSLGTSGGAETQYFGPGTRLLVL.

V gene TRBV7-8 combines with J gene TRBJ2-7, with 7 positions matching TRBD1. This CDR3 comprises 15 residues. Per germline, CDR1 SGHVS and CDR2 FQNEAQ. V shed 5 bases and J 3 bases; nucleotides not matched to a gene: 10. The DNA for the CDR3 is TGTGCCAGCAGCACACAAACGACAGGGAACTACGAGCAGTACTTC. As protein: CASSTQTTGNYEQYF.